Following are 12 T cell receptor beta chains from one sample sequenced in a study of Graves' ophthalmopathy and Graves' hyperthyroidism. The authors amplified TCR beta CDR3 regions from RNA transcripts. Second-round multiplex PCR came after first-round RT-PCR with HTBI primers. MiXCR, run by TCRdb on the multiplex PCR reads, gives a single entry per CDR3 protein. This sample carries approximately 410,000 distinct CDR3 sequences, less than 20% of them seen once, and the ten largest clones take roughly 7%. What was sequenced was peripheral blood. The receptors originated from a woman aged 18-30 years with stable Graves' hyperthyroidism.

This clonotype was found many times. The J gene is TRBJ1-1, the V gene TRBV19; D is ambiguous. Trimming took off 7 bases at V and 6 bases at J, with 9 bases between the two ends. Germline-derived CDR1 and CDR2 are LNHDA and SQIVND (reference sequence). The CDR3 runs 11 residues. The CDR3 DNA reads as TGTGCCAGTAAGGGCCAGGCTGAAGCTTTCTTT. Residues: CASKGQAEAFF.

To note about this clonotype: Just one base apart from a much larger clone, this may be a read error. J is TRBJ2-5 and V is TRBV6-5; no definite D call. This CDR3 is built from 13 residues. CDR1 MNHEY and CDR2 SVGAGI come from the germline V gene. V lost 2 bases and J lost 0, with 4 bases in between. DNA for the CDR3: TGTGCCAGCAGTTACGCGTACCAAGAGACCCAGTACTTC. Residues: CASSYAYQETQYF.

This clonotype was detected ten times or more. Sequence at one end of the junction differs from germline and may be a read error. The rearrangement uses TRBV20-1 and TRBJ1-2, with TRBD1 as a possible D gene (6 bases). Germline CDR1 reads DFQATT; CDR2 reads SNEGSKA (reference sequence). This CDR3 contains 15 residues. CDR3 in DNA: TGCGGTGCTAGGAGTACAGGGAGGGAAAAAGATGGCTACACCTTC. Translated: CGARSTGREKDGYTF.

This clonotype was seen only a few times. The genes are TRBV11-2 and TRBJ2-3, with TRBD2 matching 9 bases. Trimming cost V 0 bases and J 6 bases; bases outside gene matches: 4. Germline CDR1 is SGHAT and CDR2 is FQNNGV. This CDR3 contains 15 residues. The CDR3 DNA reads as TGTGCCAGCAGCTTAGATCTAGCGGGGTTTGATACGCAGTATTTT. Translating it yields CASSLDLAGFDTQYF.

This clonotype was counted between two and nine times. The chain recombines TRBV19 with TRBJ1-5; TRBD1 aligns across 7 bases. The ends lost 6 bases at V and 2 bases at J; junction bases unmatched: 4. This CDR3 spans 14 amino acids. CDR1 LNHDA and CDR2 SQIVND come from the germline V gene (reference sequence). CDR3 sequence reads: CASSDTGGNQPQHF. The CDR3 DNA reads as TGTGCCAGTAGCGATACAGGGGGCAATCAGCCCCAGCATTTT.

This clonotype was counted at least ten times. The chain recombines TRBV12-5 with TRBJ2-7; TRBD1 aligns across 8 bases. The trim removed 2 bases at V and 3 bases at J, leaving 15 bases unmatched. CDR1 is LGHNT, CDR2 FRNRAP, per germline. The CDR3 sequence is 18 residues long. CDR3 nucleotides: TGTGCTAGTGGTTTGCAAACAAAAGCAGGGGGCCCCCTCTACGAGCAGTACTTC. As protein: CASGLQTKAGGPLYEQYF. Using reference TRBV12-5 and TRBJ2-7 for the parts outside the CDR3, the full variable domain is DARVTQTPRHKVTEMGQEVTMRCQPILGHNTVFWYRQTMMQGLELLAYFRNRAPLDDSGMPKDRFSAEMPDATLATLKIQPSEPRDSAVYFCASGLQTKAGGPLYEQYFGPGTRLTVT.

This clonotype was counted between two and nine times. The CDR3 nucleotides are TGCAGCGTTGGGACAGGGGGCAACAACGAGCAGTACTTC. This encodes CSVGTGGNNEQYF. The rearrangement uses TRBV29-1 and TRBJ2-7, with 11 bases aligning to TRBD1. This CDR3 comprises 13 residues. The V segment lost 4 bases and the J segment 5 bases; nucleotides outside the gene matches: 4. Germline values: CDR1 SQVTM, CDR2 ANQGSEA.

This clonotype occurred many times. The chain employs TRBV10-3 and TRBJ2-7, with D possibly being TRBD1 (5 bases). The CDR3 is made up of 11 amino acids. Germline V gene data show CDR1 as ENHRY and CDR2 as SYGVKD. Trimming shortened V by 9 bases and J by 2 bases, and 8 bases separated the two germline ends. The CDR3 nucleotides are TGTGCCATTGGACAAGCCTACGAGCAGTACTTC. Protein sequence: CAIGQAYEQYF.

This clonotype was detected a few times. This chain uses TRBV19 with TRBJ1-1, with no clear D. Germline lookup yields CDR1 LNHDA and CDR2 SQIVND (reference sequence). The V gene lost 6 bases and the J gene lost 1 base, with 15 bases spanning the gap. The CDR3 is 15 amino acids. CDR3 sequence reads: CASRPKVLGNTEAFF. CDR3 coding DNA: TGTGCCAGTAGACCCAAGGTTCTCGGGAACACTGAAGCTTTCTTT.

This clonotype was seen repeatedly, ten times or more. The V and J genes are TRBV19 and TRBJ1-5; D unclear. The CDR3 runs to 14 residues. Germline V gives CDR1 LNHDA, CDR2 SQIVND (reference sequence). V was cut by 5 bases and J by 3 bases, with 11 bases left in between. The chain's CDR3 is CASSFPSLNQPQHF. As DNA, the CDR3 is TGTGCCAGTAGTTTCCCCTCTCTCAATCAGCCCCAGCATTTT.

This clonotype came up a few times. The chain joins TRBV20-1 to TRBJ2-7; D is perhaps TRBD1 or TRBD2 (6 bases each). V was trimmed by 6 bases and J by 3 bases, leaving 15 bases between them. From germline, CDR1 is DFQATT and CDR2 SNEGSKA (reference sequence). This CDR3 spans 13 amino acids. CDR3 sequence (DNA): TGCAGTGCCCTAGGGGGGAGTGACTACGAGCAGTACTTC. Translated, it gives CSALGGSDYEQYF.

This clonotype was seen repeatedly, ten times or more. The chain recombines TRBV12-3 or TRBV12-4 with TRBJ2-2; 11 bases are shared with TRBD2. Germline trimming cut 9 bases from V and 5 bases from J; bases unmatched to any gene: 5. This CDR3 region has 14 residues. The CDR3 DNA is TGTGCCAGTCAACTAGCGGGGGTAACCGGGGAGCTGTTTTTT. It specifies CASQLAGVTGELFF.